What follows are 9 T cell receptor beta chains derived from one specimen sequenced in a study of shared T cell receptors in the human thymus. The method was immunoSEQ multiplex PCR; TCRdb's version includes in-frame clones alone and lacks a portion of them. The sample shows tens of thousands of clones, about 95% of them seen only once. Sequencing was carried out using thymocytes. These receptors all come from a human donor.

The chain couples TRBV5-1 to TRBJ2-2; the match to TRBD1 covers 7 bases. Germline lookup yields CDR1 SGHRS and CDR2 YFSETQ. With 4 bases clipped from V and 5 bases from J, the junction kept 11 bases outside the gene matches. The CDR3 extends over 16 amino acids. The CDR3 sequence: CASSATTGAGTGELFF. The CDR3 DNA follows: TGCGCCAGCAGCGCTACCACAGGGGCAGGGACCGGGGAGCTGTTTTTT. Using reference TRBV5-1 and TRBJ2-2 for the parts outside the CDR3, the full variable domain is KAGVTQTPRYLIKTRGQQVTLSCSPISGHRSVSWYQQTPGQGLQFLFEYFSETQRNKGNFPGRFSGRQFSNSRSEMNVSTLELGDSALYLCASSATTGAGTGELFFGEGSRLTVL.

The sample holds one count of this clone. This sequence joins TRBV5-4 and TRBJ2-1; D may match TRBD1 or TRBD2 (5 bases each). The ends were cut back, 1 base at V and 0 bases at J, with 17 bases in the middle. The germline CDR1 and CDR2 sequences are SGHNT and YYREEE (reference sequence). The CDR3 has 18 amino acids. The CDR3 protein is CASSLYGDLSLSYNEQFF. The CDR3 DNA is TGTGCCAGCAGCTTGTACGGGGACCTCTCTCTCTCCTACAATGAGCAGTTCTTC. The variable domain in full, completed from reference TRBV5-4 and TRBJ2-1, reads ETGVTQSPTHLIKTRGQQVTLRCSSQSGHNTVSWYQQALGQGPQFIFQYYREEENGRGNFPPRFSGLQFPNYSSELNVNALELDDSALYLCASSLYGDLSLSYNEQFFGPGTRLTVL.

This clone came up a few times. V usage is TRBV7-2 and J usage is TRBJ2-4; no clear D gene. The CDR3 consists of 12 residues. V lost 6 bases, J lost 6 bases, and 9 bases lay in between. Germline lookup yields CDR1 SGHTA and CDR2 FQGNSA. In DNA form, the CDR3 reads TGTGCCAGCAGATCCGGCCTAAACATTCAGTACTTC. Translated, it gives CASRSGLNIQYF. The full variable domain, its missing parts supplied by reference TRBV7-2 and TRBJ2-4, is GAGVSQSPSNKVTEKGKDVELRCDPISGHTALYWYRQSLGQGLEFLIYFQGNSAPDKSGLPSDRFSAERTGGSVSTLTIQRTQQEDSAVYLCASRSGLNIQYFGAGTRLSVL.

The chain uses TRBV4-3 and TRBJ1-3, with 8 positions matching TRBD1. Unmatched junction bases numbered 5, after V lost 1 base and J lost 3 bases. From germline, CDR1 is LGHNA and CDR2 YSLEER. The CDR3 totals 16 residues. The CDR3 nucleotides read TGCGCCAGCAGCCAAGGAAGACAGGGGCTTGGAAACACCATATATTTT. Protein: CASSQGRQGLGNTIYF.

This chain uses TRBV7-2 with TRBJ1-4; unclear D gene. The CDR3 is made up of 16 amino acids. Trimming removed 2 bases from V and 7 bases from J, with 17 bases in between. Germline V gives CDR1 SGHTA, CDR2 FQGNSA. This CDR3 reads CASSLQGPPGSEKLFF. CDR3 DNA: TGTGCCAGCAGCTTACAAGGCCCGCCGGGCAGTGAAAAACTGTTTTTT.

The sample holds a few counts of this clone. The chain is built from TRBV6-5 and TRBJ1-3; no reliable D call. The CDR3 sequence is 15 residues long. The V and J ends lost 7 bases and 1 base respectively, with 14 bases between them. In germline, CDR1 is MNHEY, CDR2 SVGAGI. CDR3 region: CASTYYLGSGNTIYF. In nucleotides, the CDR3 is TGTGCCAGCACCTATTATTTGGGGTCTGGAAACACCATATATTTT.

The genes are TRBV7-3 and TRBJ2-4; 10 nucleotides align to TRBD2. The J segment lost 0 bases and the V segment lost 5 bases, leaving 22 bases of the junction unmatched. CDR3 size: 22 residues. The V gene's germline CDR1 is SGHTA and CDR2 FQGTGA. The CDR3 is CASSPWGPNTSGETLAKNIQYF. CDR3 DNA sequence: TGTGCCAGCAGCCCATGGGGGCCCAATACTAGCGGGGAAACCCTAGCCAAAAACATTCAGTACTTC.

The chain recombines TRBV7-3 with TRBJ1-2, with D possibly being TRBD1 (5 bases). The V gene's germline CDR1 is SGHTA and CDR2 FQGTGA. The CDR3 spans 15 residues. Trimming removed 1 base at V and 1 base at J, with 10 bases between. The CDR3 sequence is CASSLSPDSNYGYTF. The CDR3 DNA reads as TGTGCCAGCAGCTTAAGTCCCGACAGTAACTATGGCTACACCTTC.

The chain joins TRBV10-3 to TRBJ2-7, with 9 bases matching TRBD1. The germline V gene encodes CDR1 ENHRY and CDR2 SYGVKD. The CDR3 consists of 15 residues. J gave up 4 bases and V 5 bases, and 9 bases lay outside the gene matches. The CDR3 bases are TGTGCCATCAGTTCAGACCGGGACAGGGAGTACGAGCAGTACTTC. It translates to CAISSDRDREYEQYF.